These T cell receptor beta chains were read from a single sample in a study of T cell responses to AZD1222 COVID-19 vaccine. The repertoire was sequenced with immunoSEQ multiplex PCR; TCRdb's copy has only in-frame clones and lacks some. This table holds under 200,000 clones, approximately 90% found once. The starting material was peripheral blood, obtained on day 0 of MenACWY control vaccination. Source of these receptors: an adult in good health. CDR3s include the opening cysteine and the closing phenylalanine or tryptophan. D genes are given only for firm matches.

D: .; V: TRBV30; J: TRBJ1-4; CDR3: CAWGAGTLNEKLFF
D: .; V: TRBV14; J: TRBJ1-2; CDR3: CASSQPGHSLLGYTF
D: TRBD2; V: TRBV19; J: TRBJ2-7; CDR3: CASSSGPGVGLKYEQYF
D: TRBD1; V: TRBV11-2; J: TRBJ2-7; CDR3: CASSSRQGGLYEQYF
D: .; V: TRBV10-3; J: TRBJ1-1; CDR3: CAISEDFAREMNTEAFF
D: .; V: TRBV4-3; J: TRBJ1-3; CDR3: CASSQGRGNTIYF
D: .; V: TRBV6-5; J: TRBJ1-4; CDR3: CASSYRVQRKLFF
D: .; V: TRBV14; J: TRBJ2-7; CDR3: CASSQTPALQYF
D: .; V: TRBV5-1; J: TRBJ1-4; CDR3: CASSQQGLSAAVYEKLFF
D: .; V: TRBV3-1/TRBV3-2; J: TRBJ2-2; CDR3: CASGWEYSYTGELFF
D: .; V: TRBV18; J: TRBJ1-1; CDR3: CASSSQGANTEAFF
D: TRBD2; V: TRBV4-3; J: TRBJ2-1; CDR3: CASSRRLAGGGNEQFF
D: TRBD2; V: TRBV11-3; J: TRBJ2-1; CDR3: CASRLRKGRQAGASEQFF
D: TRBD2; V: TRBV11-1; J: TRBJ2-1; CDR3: CASNNRAGGSYNEQFF
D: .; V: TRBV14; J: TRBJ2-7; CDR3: CASSPDLGYEQYF
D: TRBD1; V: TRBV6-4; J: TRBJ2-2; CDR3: CASSPTGTGVHGELFF
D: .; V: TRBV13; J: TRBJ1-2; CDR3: CASSLGGAPSYGYTF
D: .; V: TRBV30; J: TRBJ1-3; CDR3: CAWKVAGNTIYF
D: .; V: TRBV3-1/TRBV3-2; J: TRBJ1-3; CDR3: CASSLAGSGNTIYF
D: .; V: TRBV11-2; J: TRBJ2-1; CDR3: CASSQQGLSGMYQPEQFF
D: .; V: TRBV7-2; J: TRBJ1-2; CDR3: CASSFPTGDYGYTF
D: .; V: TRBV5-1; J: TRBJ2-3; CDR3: CASTPQGGTDTQYF
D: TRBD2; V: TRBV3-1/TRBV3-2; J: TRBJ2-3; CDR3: CASSLGLAGGSSTDTQYF
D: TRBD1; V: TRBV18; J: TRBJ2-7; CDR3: CASSLGTGAGEQYF
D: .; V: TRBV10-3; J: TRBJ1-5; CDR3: CAISPGAINQPQHF
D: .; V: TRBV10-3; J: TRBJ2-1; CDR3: CAISGTPYNEQFF
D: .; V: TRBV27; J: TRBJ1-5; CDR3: CASSFGRGLEQPQHF
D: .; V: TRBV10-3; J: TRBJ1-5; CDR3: CAISTDSGNQPQHF